These T cell receptor beta chains were read from a single sample in a study of T cell responses to AZD1222 COVID-19 vaccine. Profiling relied on immunoSEQ multiplex PCR, and the TCRdb table lists in-frame clones only, not all of them. Here the sample spans some 25,000 clones, around 83% being singletons. The sample consisted of peripheral blood, taken 28 days after the second AZD1222 dose. These receptors came from an adult who received the AZD1222 COVID-19 vaccine. CDR3s include the opening cysteine and the closing phenylalanine or tryptophan. A D gene is named only where the DNA matches it firmly. Some rows have no size entry. The others give once, few or many, or a class for an expanded clone.

d_gene: TRBD1
v_gene: TRBV5-1
abundance: -
j_gene: TRBJ1-1
CDR3nt: TGCGCCAGCAGCTCGGGACAGTACACTGAAGCTTTCTTT
CDR3aa: CASSSGQYTEAFF

d_gene: TRBD2
v_gene: TRBV27
abundance: -
j_gene: TRBJ2-3
CDR3nt: TGTGCCAGCACTAGACTAGCGGGGGGTCTAGCACGTGATACGCAGTATTTT
CDR3aa: CASTRLAGGLARDTQYF

d_gene: -
v_gene: TRBV2
abundance: -
j_gene: TRBJ1-2
CDR3nt: TGTGCCAGCAGTGAATCTGGGGACTACTATGGCTACACCTTC
CDR3aa: CASSESGDYYGYTF

d_gene: -
v_gene: TRBV19
abundance: -
j_gene: TRBJ1-5
CDR3nt: TGTGCCAGTAGCGCTTCCTCCCAGCCCCAGCATTTT
CDR3aa: CASSASSQPQHF

d_gene: -
v_gene: TRBV20-1
abundance: -
j_gene: TRBJ2-7
CDR3nt: TGCAGTGCTAGTGCGCGGGGAACCTACGAGCAGTACTTC
CDR3aa: CSASARGTYEQYF

d_gene: -
v_gene: TRBV28
abundance: -
j_gene: TRBJ2-2
CDR3nt: TGTGCCAGCATGGGACCGAACACCGGGGAGCTGTTTTTT
CDR3aa: CASMGPNTGELFF

d_gene: TRBD1
v_gene: TRBV3-1/TRBV3-2
abundance: -
j_gene: TRBJ2-1
CDR3nt: TGTGCCAGCAGCCTCGGACAGGGGGTTTACAATGAGCAGTTCTTC
CDR3aa: CASSLGQGVYNEQFF

d_gene: -
v_gene: TRBV9
abundance: -
j_gene: TRBJ2-2
CDR3nt: TGTGCCAGCAGCTCGCCGGGGGCGAAGGACACCGGGGAGCTGTTTTTT
CDR3aa: CASSSPGAKDTGELFF

d_gene: -
v_gene: TRBV6-1
abundance: -
j_gene: TRBJ2-7
CDR3nt: TGTGCCAGCAGTGAAGTGGACAACTACGAGCAGTACTTC
CDR3aa: CASSEVDNYEQYF

d_gene: -
v_gene: TRBV10-3
abundance: -
j_gene: TRBJ2-7
CDR3nt: TGTGCCATCAGCGAACGGAAGGACTCCTACGAGCAGTACTTC
CDR3aa: CAISERKDSYEQYF

d_gene: TRBD1
v_gene: TRBV11-3
abundance: once
j_gene: TRBJ2-1
CDR3nt: TGTGCCAGCAGCCCTGGACAGGGAACCTACAATGAGCAGTTCTTC
CDR3aa: CASSPGQGTYNEQFF

d_gene: -
v_gene: TRBV7-3
abundance: few
j_gene: TRBJ2-7
CDR3nt: TGTGCCAGCAGTTCCCCGGCGCCTTACGAGCAGTACTTC
CDR3aa: CASSSPAPYEQYF

d_gene: -
v_gene: TRBV19
abundance: -
j_gene: TRBJ1-2
CDR3nt: TGTGCCAGTACCCTGTGGAGTTCCTATGGCTACACCTTC
CDR3aa: CASTLWSSYGYTF

d_gene: -
v_gene: TRBV18
abundance: -
j_gene: TRBJ2-5
CDR3nt: TGTGCCAGCTCACCTGGCACTCAAGAGACCCAGTACTTC
CDR3aa: CASSPGTQETQYF

d_gene: -
v_gene: TRBV11-3
abundance: -
j_gene: TRBJ1-3
CDR3nt: TGTGCCAGCAGCTCACAGGGTGCTGGAAACACCATATATTTT
CDR3aa: CASSSQGAGNTIYF

d_gene: -
v_gene: TRBV30
abundance: -
j_gene: TRBJ1-6
CDR3nt: TGTGCCTGGAGTGGACAGATCCCTCCACTCCACTTT
CDR3aa: CAWSGQIPPLHF

d_gene: -
v_gene: TRBV6-5
abundance: once
j_gene: TRBJ1-1
CDR3nt: TGTGCCAGCACCCTACTGAGGCGGAACACTGAAGCTTTCTTT
CDR3aa: CASTLLRRNTEAFF

d_gene: -
v_gene: TRBV6-5
abundance: once
j_gene: TRBJ2-6
CDR3nt: TGTGCCCTCCAAGTGGGAGGAACCAACGTCCTGACTTTC
CDR3aa: CALQVGGTNVLTF

d_gene: -
v_gene: TRBV5-1
abundance: once
j_gene: TRBJ2-5
CDR3nt: TGCGCCAGCAGAGAGCAGGTCCAAGAGACCCAGTACTTC
CDR3aa: CASREQVQETQYF

d_gene: -
v_gene: TRBV9
abundance: -
j_gene: TRBJ2-7
CDR3nt: TGTGCCAGCAGCGAGGGCAGCTCCTACGAGCAGTACTTC
CDR3aa: CASSEGSSYEQYF

d_gene: -
v_gene: TRBV7-9
abundance: -
j_gene: TRBJ2-2
CDR3nt: TGTGCCAGCAGGCCCCGGGCGGACACCGGGGAGCTGTTTTTT
CDR3aa: CASRPRADTGELFF

d_gene: -
v_gene: TRBV15
abundance: -
j_gene: TRBJ2-5
CDR3nt: TGTGCCACCAGCAGAGGAACTAGGGGTTACGACGAGACCCAGTACTTC
CDR3aa: CATSRGTRGYDETQYF

d_gene: TRBD1
v_gene: TRBV9
abundance: -
j_gene: TRBJ1-1
CDR3nt: TGTGCCAGCAGCGTAGCAGGTGACAGGGGGGAAACTGAAGCTTTCTTT
CDR3aa: CASSVAGDRGETEAFF

d_gene: -
v_gene: TRBV30
abundance: -
j_gene: TRBJ1-2
CDR3nt: TGTGCCTGGAGACGACAAATCCGCTATGGCTACACCTTC
CDR3aa: CAWRRQIRYGYTF

d_gene: -
v_gene: TRBV15
abundance: -
j_gene: TRBJ2-7
CDR3nt: TGTGCCACCAGCAGGGACTTGGGGGCGGGGGCCTACGAGCAGTACTTC
CDR3aa: CATSRDLGAGAYEQYF

d_gene: -
v_gene: TRBV18
abundance: -
j_gene: TRBJ2-5
CDR3nt: TGTGCCAGCTCGTACCAAGAGACCCAGTACTTC
CDR3aa: CASSYQETQYF

d_gene: -
v_gene: TRBV28
abundance: once
j_gene: TRBJ1-1
CDR3nt: TGTGCCAGTGGTATCGAGACGGATGCTTTCTTT
CDR3aa: CASGIETDAFF

d_gene: TRBD1
v_gene: TRBV11-2
abundance: once
j_gene: TRBJ2-5
CDR3nt: TGTGCCAGCAGCCCCCGACAGGGGGCGAGAGAGACCCAGTACTTC
CDR3aa: CASSPRQGARETQYF

d_gene: -
v_gene: TRBV6-2/TRBV6-3
abundance: once
j_gene: TRBJ2-3
CDR3nt: TGTGCCAGCAGTTACGGAGATACGCAGTATTTT
CDR3aa: CASSYGDTQYF

d_gene: -
v_gene: TRBV5-4
abundance: once
j_gene: TRBJ2-5
CDR3nt: TGTGCCAGCAGCTTGGAAAGGTCCCCACAAGAGACCCAGTACTTC
CDR3aa: CASSLERSPQETQYF

d_gene: TRBD2
v_gene: TRBV25-1
abundance: -
j_gene: TRBJ2-5
CDR3nt: TGTGCCGTCGGGCTAGCGGGAGTAGAGACCCAGTACTTC
CDR3aa: CAVGLAGVETQYF

d_gene: TRBD2
v_gene: TRBV7-2
abundance: -
j_gene: TRBJ2-2
CDR3nt: TGTGCCAGCAGTTGGACTAGCCGGGTGCAAGCCCGTCCCGGGGAGCTGTTTTTT
CDR3aa: CASSWTSRVQARPGELFF

d_gene: -
v_gene: TRBV15
abundance: -
j_gene: TRBJ1-2
CDR3nt: TGTGCCACCAGCATTAATTCCAACTATGGCTACACCTTC
CDR3aa: CATSINSNYGYTF

d_gene: -
v_gene: TRBV6-6
abundance: -
j_gene: TRBJ2-7
CDR3nt: TGTGCCAGCGGGGAGGGGGGGCAATCCTACGAGCAGTACTTC
CDR3aa: CASGEGGQSYEQYF

d_gene: TRBD1
v_gene: TRBV6-6
abundance: -
j_gene: TRBJ2-1
CDR3nt: TGTGCCAGCAGGGTCGGACAGGGGGGGAATGAGCAGTTCTTC
CDR3aa: CASRVGQGGNEQFF

d_gene: -
v_gene: TRBV27
abundance: -
j_gene: TRBJ1-5
CDR3nt: TGTGCCAGCAGTTCACAGGATCAGCCCCAGCATTTT
CDR3aa: CASSSQDQPQHF

d_gene: TRBD1
v_gene: TRBV27
abundance: -
j_gene: TRBJ1-6
CDR3nt: TGTGCCAGCAGCGACAGGGGGATAGGGTCACCCCTCCACTTT
CDR3aa: CASSDRGIGSPLHF

d_gene: -
v_gene: TRBV7-3
abundance: -
j_gene: TRBJ1-6
CDR3nt: TGTGCCAGCAGCTTAAGGGGGCGAGATTCACCCCTCCACTTT
CDR3aa: CASSLRGRDSPLHF